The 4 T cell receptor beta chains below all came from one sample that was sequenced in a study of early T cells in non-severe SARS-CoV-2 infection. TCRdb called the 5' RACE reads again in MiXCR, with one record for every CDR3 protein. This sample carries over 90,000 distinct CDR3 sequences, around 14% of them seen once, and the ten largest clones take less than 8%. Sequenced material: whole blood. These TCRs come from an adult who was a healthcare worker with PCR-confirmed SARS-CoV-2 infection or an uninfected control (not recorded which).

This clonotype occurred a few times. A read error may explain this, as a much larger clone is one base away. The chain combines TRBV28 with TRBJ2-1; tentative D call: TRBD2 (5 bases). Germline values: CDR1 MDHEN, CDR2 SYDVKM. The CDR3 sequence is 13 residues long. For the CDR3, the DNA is TGTGTCAGCAGTCCATCGGGAAGCAATGAGCAGTTCTTC. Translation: CVSSPSGSNEQFF. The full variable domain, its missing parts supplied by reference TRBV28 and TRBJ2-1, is DVKVTQSSRYLVKRTGEKVFLECVQDMDHENMFWYRQDPGLGLRLIYFSYDVKMKEKGDIPEGYSVSREKKERFSLILESASTNQTSMYLCVSSPSGSNEQFFGPGTRLTVL.

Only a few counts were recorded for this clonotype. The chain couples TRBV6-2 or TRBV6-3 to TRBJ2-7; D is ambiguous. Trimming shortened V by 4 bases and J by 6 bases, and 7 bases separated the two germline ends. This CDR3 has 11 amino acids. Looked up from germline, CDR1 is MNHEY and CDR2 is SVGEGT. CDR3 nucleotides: TGTGCCAGCAGTTTCATGCTCGAGCAGTACTTC. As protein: CASSFMLEQYF.

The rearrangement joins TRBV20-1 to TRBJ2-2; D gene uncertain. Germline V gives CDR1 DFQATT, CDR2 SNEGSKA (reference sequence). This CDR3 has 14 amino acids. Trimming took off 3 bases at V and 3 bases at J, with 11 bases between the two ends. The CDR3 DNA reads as TGCAGTGCTAGGGGTTGGGGTGACACCGGGGAGCTGTTTTTT. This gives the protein CSARGWGDTGELFF.

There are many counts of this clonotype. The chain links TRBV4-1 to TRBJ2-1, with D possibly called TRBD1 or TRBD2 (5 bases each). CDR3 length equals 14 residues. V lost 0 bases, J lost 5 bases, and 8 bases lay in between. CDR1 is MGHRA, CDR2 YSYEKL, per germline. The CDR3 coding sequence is TGCGCCAGCAGCCAAGAACGGGGCGACAATGAGCAGTTCTTC. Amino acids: CASSQERGDNEQFF.